What follows are 9 T cell receptor beta chains derived from one specimen sequenced in a study of OX40 agonist ivuxolimab in advanced cancers. Produced via immunoSEQ multiplex PCR; TCRdb's table is partial and in-frame only. The top ten clones hold about 2% of a sample with approximately 89,000 clones, 91% of them seen once. The specimen was CD4+ or CD8+ T cells sorted from blood, collected in a trial of the OX40 agonist ivuxolimab. Receptors originate from an adult with an advanced solid tumor such as melanoma, head and neck, liver or kidney cancer.

V usage is TRBV13 and J usage is TRBJ2-1, with 8 bases aligning to TRBD2. CDR1 and CDR2 (germline): PRHDT, FYEKMQ (reference sequence). V gave up 3 bases and J gave up 4 bases; unmatched junction bases: 14. There are 18 residues in the CDR3. The CDR3 DNA is TGTGCCAGCAGCTTCCCCACCTCGTCCAGCGGGGGTTACAATGAGCAGTTCTTC. This gives the protein CASSFPTSSSGGYNEQFF.

The V call is TRBV11-2, the J call TRBJ2-5; a weak D match, TRBD2 (7 bases). The V gene's germline CDR1 is SGHAT and CDR2 FQNNGV. Trimming stripped 7 bases from V and 5 bases from J, with 17 bases between. The CDR3 loop spans 14 amino acids. The CDR3 DNA is TGTGCCAGCACCCCCCGGGGGGCGCGCGAGACCCAGTACTTC. This translates into CASTPRGARETQYF.

The CDR3 DNA is TGTGCCAGCAGTTTCGACAGACCGCGGACTGAAGCTTTCTTT. It yields the protein CASSFDRPRTEAFF. The chain links TRBV6-1 to TRBJ1-1, with D possibly being TRBD1 (5 bases). Trimming stripped 5 bases from V and 5 bases from J, with 15 bases between. This CDR3 is built from 14 residues. Germline V gene sequence: CDR1 MNHNS, CDR2 SASEGT.

This clone was picked up one time. The chain uses TRBV6-5 and TRBJ2-5; no reliable D call. Germline-derived CDR1 and CDR2 are MNHEY and SVGAGI. The CDR3 has 15 residues. The V end lost 2 bases, the J end lost 1 base, and 11 bases lay between the germline ends. This CDR3 is CASSYPANGQETQYF. The CDR3 region has the DNA TGTGCCAGCAGTTACCCTGCTAACGGCCAAGAGACCCAGTACTTC.

This clone appeared once. The rearrangement joins TRBV11-2 to TRBJ2-7; D is possibly TRBD1 (6 bases). V gave up 1 base and J gave up 0 bases, with 10 bases separating them. From germline, CDR1 is SGHAT and CDR2 FQNNGV. CDR3 length: 15 residues. The CDR3 nucleotides read TGTGCCAGCAGCTTAGGGGACATCAACTCCTACGAGCAGTACTTC. This translates into CASSLGDINSYEQYF.

The chain is built from TRBV7-8 and TRBJ2-7; the match to TRBD2 covers 7 bases. CDR3 length equals 16 residues. V lost 4 bases to trimming and J lost 5 bases; unmatched junction nucleotides: 14. The germline gives CDR1 SGHVS, CDR2 FQNEAQ. In DNA, the CDR3 is TGTGCCAGCAGCTCACGGACTAGGATTATGTCCAACGAGCAGTACTTC. Residues: CASSSRTRIMSNEQYF.

The CDR3 loop reads CASSPRLAGAGDTQYF. In DNA form, the CDR3 reads TGTGCCAGCAGCCCCAGACTAGCGGGAGCTGGAGATACGCAGTATTTT. The gene calls are TRBV11-1 and TRBJ2-3; 12 bases are a match to TRBD2. CDR1 is SGHAT and CDR2 is FQDESV in the germline V gene (reference sequence). The V and J ends lost 5 bases and 5 bases, in that order; junction bases with no gene match: 8. This CDR3 comprises 16 residues.

The chain joins TRBV28 to TRBJ1-4; 7 bases match TRBD1. J gave up 6 bases and V 2 bases, and 9 bases lay outside the gene matches. The CDR3 is 16 amino acids. Per the germline V gene, CDR1 is MDHEN and CDR2 is SYDVKM. The CDR3 DNA is TGTGCCAGCAGTTTAGGGGGACAGCGAGGATATGAAAAACTGTTTTTT. Encoded protein: CASSLGGQRGYEKLFF.

The V gene is TRBV28, the J gene TRBJ1-2; the D is unclear. This CDR3 has 13 residues. The V end was cut by 6 bases, the J end by 7 bases, with 15 bases between. Germline values: CDR1 MDHEN, CDR2 SYDVKM. The CDR3 sequence: CASSPGIRGGYTF. CDR3 in DNA: TGTGCCAGCAGCCCGGGTATCCGAGGTGGCTACACCTTC.